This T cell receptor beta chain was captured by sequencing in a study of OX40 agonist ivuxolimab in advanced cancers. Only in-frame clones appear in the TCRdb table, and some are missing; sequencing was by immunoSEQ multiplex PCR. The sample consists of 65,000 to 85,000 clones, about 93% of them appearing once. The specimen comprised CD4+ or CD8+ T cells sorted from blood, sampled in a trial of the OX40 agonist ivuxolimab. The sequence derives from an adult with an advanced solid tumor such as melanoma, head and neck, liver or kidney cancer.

The CDR3 coding sequence is TGCGCCAGCAGCCAAGATGGAGGCGGCCCGACGGGGGAGCAGTACTTC. Encoded protein: CASSQDGGGPTGEQYF. The rearrangement joins TRBV4-3 to TRBJ2-7; a weak D match, TRBD2 (5 bases). The CDR3 is 16 residues long. CDR1 is LGHNA, CDR2 YSLEER, per germline. Trimming shortened V by 0 bases and J by 7 bases, and 19 bases separated the two germline ends.